The following is a TCR beta chain sequence with its context. Its target antigen remains unknown. No per-base quality is available; no much larger clone lies one base away. TCRbeta CDR3 regions were amplified from genomic DNA by means of the immunoSEQ Assay, a bias-controlled multiplex PCR. Per the source publication's procedure: The number of nucleated cells in each sample was estimated from the amplification of reference gene primers within the assay. Sequence reads were collapsed and filtered to measure the absolute abundance of every unique TCRbeta CDR3 rearrangement. Productive Simpson clonality was computed per sample as the square root of Simpson's diversity index over productive rearrangements. Sourced from immuneACCESS, this table was stored by TCRdb with only in-frame sequences that have V and J called. A share of the clones is absent; for the studies checked, an unresolved V gene accounts for under half, and the remainder has no known explanation. That table is the source of V, J and clone size, and D and trimming were worked out from the DNA. For this sample the table gives about 64,000 clones, of which approximately 88% were detected only once. The ten largest clones add up to about 43% of the sample.

Ends trimmed: V by 1 base, J by 7 bases; bases unmatched to a gene: 7. Reading from cysteine to phenylalanine, the CDR3 counts 17 amino acids. The entry retains the CDR3 DNA only, 51 bases that are in frame from base 1. From a lookup of the germline V gene, CDR1 and CDR2 are MNHEY and SVGEGT. This specimen comes from a study of blood T cell repertoires in COVID-19 (dated by TCRdb to between 2020 and 2021). Regarding the study in general: The collaborator samples originated in the United States, Italy and Spain and spanned the acute and convalescent phases of COVID-19. The prospective study material was composed of cDNA or gDNA derived from T cells, B-cell-depleted T cells, or PBMCs. Deeply sampled blood TCRbeta repertoires from subjects exposed to, actively infected with, or recovered from COVID-19 were included in the dataset. The repertoires were released in a freely available public database meant as a resource for research on the immune response to SARS-CoV-2. The samples were drawn from two sources: the first 160 participants of the ongoing ImmuneRACE study, and 1,000 to 1,500 subjects contributed by 6 global collaborators. Nearly every sample came with metadata listing a de-identified subject ID, COVID-19 status, age in years and sex. Where available, HLA class I and class II types were obtained from metadata supplied by the sample provider rather than from assay-based typing. What the work shows at the level of the full study, not this receptor alone: The amount of clinical and demographic metadata varied by source and participant and was provided uncurated.

At one collaborating source in Seattle, patients were enrolled during active infection and were followed longitudinally through the course of disease. Each collaborating institution followed its own protocols to collect whole blood in K2EDTA tubes. For TCRbeta analysis, collaborators shipped samples as frozen whole blood, isolated PBMCs, or DNA extracted from either of those sample types. This chain is built from TRBV6-2 or TRBV6-3 and TRBJ2-2, with 12 central nucleotides matching TRBD1. The TCR comes from a woman in her sixties or seventies with COVID-19, enrolled during active disease. What was sequenced was peripheral blood. The CDR3 protein is CASSYLPGQGAGGELFF. The nucleotide sequence is given as TGTGCCAGCAGTTACTTACCGGGACAGGGGGCAGGCGGGGAGCTGTTTTTT.